Detailed here is one T cell receptor (beta chain). Its antigen is unknown. These data originate in a study of T cells in Graves' hyperthyroidism and ophthalmopathy. Overall study results and limits: The blood repertoire included most of the expanded thyroid clonotypes above 0.001.

Per the germline V gene, CDR1 is SGDLS and CDR2 is YYNGEE. V dropped 3 bases and J dropped 6; count of bases not matched to a gene: 11. CDR3 size: 15 residues. Amplified TCR beta CDR3 regions came from RNA transcripts. First-round RT-PCR targeting the TCR CDR3 was performed with the HTBI primer set. TCRdb ran MiXCR on the multiplex PCR reads and lists one entry per CDR3 protein. The data show about 640,000 distinct CDR3 sequences, nearly 45% seen once. Uncontrolled infection, other autoimmune disease, pregnancy or lactation barred patients from enrollment. Used for diagnoses were clinical symptoms, serum thyroxine and TRAb, thyroid ultrasound and orbital computed tomography.

The sequence came from an adult man with Graves' disease, either hyperthyroidism or ophthalmopathy (not recorded which). The V and J genes are TRBV9 and TRBJ1-2; 7 nucleotides align to TRBD1. Sequencing was carried out using peripheral blood or thyroid tissue (not recorded which). The DNA for the CDR3 is TGTGCCAGCAGCGCCGATACAGGGGTACAGAATGGCTACACCTTC. It specifies CASSADTGVQNGYTF.